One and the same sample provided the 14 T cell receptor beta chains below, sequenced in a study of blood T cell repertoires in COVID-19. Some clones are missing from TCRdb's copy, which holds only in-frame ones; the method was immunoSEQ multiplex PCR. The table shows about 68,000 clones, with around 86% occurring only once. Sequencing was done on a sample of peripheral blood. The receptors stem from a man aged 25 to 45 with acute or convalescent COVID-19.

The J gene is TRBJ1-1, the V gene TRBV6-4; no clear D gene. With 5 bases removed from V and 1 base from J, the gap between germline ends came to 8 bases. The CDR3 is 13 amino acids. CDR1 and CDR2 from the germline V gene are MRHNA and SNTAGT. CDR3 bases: TGTGCCAGCAGTACTCGGGAGAACACTGAAGCTTTCTTT. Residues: CASSTRENTEAFF.

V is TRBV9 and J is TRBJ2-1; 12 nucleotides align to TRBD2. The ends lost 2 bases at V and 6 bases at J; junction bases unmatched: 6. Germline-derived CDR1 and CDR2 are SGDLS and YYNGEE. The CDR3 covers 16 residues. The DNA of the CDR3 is TGTGCCAGCAGCGTCTCGACTAGCGGGAGTTCCAATGAGCAGTTCTTC. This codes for CASSVSTSGSSNEQFF.

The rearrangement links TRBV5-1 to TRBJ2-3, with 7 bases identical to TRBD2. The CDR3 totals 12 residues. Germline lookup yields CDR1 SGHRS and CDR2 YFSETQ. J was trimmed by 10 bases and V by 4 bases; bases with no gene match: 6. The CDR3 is CASSNPREAQYF. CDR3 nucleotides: TGCGCCAGCAGCAACCCCCGGGAGGCGCAGTATTTT.

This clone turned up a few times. Here the CDR3 reads CASSHWREGQKLFF. The CDR3 coding sequence is TGTGCCAGCAGCCATTGGAGGGAGGGTCAAAAACTGTTTTTT. The J gene is TRBJ1-4, the V gene TRBV3-1 (or the pseudogene TRBV3-2); D uncertain. The CDR3 runs to 14 residues. Germline-derived CDR1 and CDR2 are LGHDT and YNNKEL (reference sequence). The germline V and J ends were trimmed by 3 bases and 9 bases, with 14 bases remaining between them.

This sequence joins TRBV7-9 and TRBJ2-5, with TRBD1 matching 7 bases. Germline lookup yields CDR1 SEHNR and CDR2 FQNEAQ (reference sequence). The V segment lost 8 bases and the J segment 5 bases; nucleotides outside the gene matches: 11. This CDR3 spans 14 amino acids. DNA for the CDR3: TGTGCCAGCTCGGTAGCAGGGGGAAAGGAGACCCAGTACTTC. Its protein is CASSVAGGKETQYF.

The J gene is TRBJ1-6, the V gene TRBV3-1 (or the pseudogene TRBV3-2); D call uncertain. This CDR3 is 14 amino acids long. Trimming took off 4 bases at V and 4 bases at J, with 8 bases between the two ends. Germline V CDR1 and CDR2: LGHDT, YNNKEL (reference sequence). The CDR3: CASSLSGYNSPLHF. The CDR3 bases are TGTGCCAGCAGCCTATCGGGATATAATTCACCCCTCCACTTT.

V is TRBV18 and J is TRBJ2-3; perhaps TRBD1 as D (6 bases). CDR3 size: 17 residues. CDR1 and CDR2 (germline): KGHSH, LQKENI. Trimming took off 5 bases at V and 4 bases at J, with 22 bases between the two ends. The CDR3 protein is CASSSRMGQTAADTQYF. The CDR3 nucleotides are TGTGCCAGCTCATCACGAATGGGACAAACGGCGGCAGATACGCAGTATTTT.

Here the CDR3 reads CASSLRLAAHNEQFF. CDR3 nucleotides: TGTGCCAGCAGCCTCAGACTAGCGGCTCACAATGAGCAGTTCTTC. The genes are TRBV7-8 and TRBJ2-1, with 9 bases that match TRBD2. The CDR3 covers 15 residues. From germline, CDR1 is SGHVS and CDR2 FQNEAQ. J lost 5 bases, V lost 5 bases, and 7 bases had no gene match.

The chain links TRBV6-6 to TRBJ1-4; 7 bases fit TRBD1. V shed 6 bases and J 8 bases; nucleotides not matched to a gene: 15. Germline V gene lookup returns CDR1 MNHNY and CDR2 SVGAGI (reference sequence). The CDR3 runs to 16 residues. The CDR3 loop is CASSRTEDRVGEKLFF. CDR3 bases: TGTGCCAGCAGCCGAACCGAAGACAGGGTTGGGGAAAAACTGTTTTTT.

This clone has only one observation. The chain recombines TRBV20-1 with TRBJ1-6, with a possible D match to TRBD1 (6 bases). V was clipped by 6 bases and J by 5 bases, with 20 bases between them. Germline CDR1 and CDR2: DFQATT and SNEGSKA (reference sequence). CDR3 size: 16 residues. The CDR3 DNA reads TGCAGTGCGAGTCACCACCGGACAGAAGATAATTCACCCCTCCACTTT. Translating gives CSASHHRTEDNSPLHF.

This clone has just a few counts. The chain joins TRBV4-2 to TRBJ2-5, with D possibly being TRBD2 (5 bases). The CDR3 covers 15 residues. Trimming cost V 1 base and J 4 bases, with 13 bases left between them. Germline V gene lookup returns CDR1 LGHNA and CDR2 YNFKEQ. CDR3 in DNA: TGTGCCAGCAGCCAAGGCGAGGGTGGGCCAGAGACCCAGTACTTC. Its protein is CASSQGEGGPETQYF.

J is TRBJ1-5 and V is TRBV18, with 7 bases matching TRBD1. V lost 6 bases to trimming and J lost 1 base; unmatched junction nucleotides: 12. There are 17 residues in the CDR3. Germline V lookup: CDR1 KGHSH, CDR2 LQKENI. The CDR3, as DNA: TGTGCCAGCTCCCACGACAGGGTGGGGGGCAGCAATCAGCCCCAGCATTTT. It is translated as CASSHDRVGGSNQPQHF.

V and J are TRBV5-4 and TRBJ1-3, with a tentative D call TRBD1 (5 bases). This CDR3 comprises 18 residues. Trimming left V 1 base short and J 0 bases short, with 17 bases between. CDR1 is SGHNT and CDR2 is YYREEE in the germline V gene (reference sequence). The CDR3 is CASSLQTAQKASGNTIYF. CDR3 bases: TGTGCCAGCAGCTTGCAGACAGCCCAAAAAGCCTCTGGAAACACCATATATTTT.

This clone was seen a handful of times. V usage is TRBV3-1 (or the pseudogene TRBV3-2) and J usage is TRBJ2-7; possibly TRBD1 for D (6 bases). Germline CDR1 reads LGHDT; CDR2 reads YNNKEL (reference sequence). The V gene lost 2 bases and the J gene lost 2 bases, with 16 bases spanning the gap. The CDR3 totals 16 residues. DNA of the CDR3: TGTGCCAGCAGCCAATCAGGACAGACGAGTCCCTACGAGCAGTACTTC. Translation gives CASSQSGQTSPYEQYF.